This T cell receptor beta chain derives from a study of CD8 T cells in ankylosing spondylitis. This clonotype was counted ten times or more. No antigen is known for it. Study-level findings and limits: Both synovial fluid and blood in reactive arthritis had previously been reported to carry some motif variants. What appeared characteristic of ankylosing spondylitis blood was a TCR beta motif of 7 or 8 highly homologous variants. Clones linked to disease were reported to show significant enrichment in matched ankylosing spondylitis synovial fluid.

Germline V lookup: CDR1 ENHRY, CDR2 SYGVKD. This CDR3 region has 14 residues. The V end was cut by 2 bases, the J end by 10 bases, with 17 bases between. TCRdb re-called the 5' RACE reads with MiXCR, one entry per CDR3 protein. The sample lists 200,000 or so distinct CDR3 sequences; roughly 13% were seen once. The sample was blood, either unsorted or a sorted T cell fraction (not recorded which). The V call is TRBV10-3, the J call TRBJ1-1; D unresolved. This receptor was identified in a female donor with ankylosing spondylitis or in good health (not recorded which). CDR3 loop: CAISESRESSRAFF. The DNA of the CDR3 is TGTGCCATCAGTGAGAGCCGGGAGTCGTCCAGAGCTTTCTTT.